The clone carrying this T cell receptor beta chain was detected only once. Antigen specificity is unknown. This sample is part of a study of blood T cells in healthy people across ages. Study-level findings and limits: Researchers report that TCR beta diversity correlated strongly with naive T cell percentage. In long-lived donors, naive CD4+ cell counts and diversity exceeded those of aged donors.

Through a sample-barcoded 5' primer and a J-beta primer mix, a second PCR was run for about 7 to 12 cycles. Each sample yielded at least 3 million CDR3-containing paired-end reads. In TCRdb, the 5' RACE reads were re-called with MiXCR into one record per CDR3 protein. Among 1.5 million to 1.9 million distinct CDR3 sequences listed, less than 45% were seen once. The V gene lost 1 base and the J gene lost 0 bases, with 7 bases spanning the gap. Germline V gives CDR1 LGHNA, CDR2 YSLEER. The CDR3 is 14 amino acids. The rearrangement joins TRBV4-3 to TRBJ2-7; D gene unclear. Source material: blood. The TCR comes from a woman aged 18-29 years in good health. The CDR3 nucleotides are TGCGCCAGCAGCCAAGTTGTAGCCTCCTACGAGCAGTACTTC. It specifies CASSQVVASYEQYF.